The 7 T cell receptor beta chains below were found in one sample sequenced in a study of technical replicates of blood from a handful of donors. Sequenced by immunoSEQ multiplex PCR; TCRdb stores in-frame clones only, minus some. Of about 97,000 clones listed, roughly 95% were seen once; the top ten hold approximately 0.33%. Sequencing was carried out using T cells isolated from PBMCs. The source is a human donor in good health.

The rearrangement joins TRBV9 to TRBJ1-2; no firm D call. V was cut by 4 bases and J by 8 bases, with 12 bases left in between. Germline V gene lookup returns CDR1 SGDLS and CDR2 YYNGEE. The CDR3 extends over 12 amino acids. CDR3 in DNA: TGTGCCAGCAGCCCTCACGAGAAGGGCTACACCTTC. This sequence encodes CASSPHEKGYTF.

V is TRBV7-8 and J is TRBJ1-1, with 8 bases aligning to TRBD1. CDR1 is SGHVS, CDR2 FQNEAQ, per germline. This CDR3 spans 15 amino acids. J lost 4 bases, V lost 1 base, and 5 bases had no gene match. CDR3 coding DNA: TGTGCCAGCAGCTTAGAGTCAGGGGGCTTCACTGAAGCTTTCTTT. Residues: CASSLESGGFTEAFF.

V usage is TRBV27 and J usage is TRBJ1-2; 10 bases map to TRBD1. Germline V gives CDR1 MNHEY, CDR2 SMNVEV (reference sequence). This CDR3 has 14 residues. The trim removed 5 bases at V and 4 bases at J, leaving 4 bases unmatched. The CDR3 protein is CASSGGTGVYGYTF. The CDR3 nucleotides are TGTGCCAGCAGTGGAGGGACAGGGGTCTATGGCTACACCTTC.

V is TRBV4-2 and J is TRBJ2-3, with D perhaps matching TRBD1 (6 bases). Trimming shortened V by 4 bases and J by 1 base, and 24 bases separated the two germline ends. CDR1 is LGHNA and CDR2 is YNFKEQ in the germline V gene. This CDR3 contains 19 residues. The CDR3 here is CASSLRGIVSLSGTDTQYF. Here the CDR3 DNA reads TGTGCCAGCAGCCTCAGGGGAATAGTTTCCCTTTCCGGCACAGATACGCAGTATTTT.

This clone is a singleton in its sample. The chain joins TRBV6-1 to TRBJ1-5; D is uncertain. Trimming stripped 3 bases from V and 0 bases from J, with 9 bases between. Germline V gene sequence: CDR1 MNHNS, CDR2 SASEGT. The CDR3 sequence is 15 residues long. The CDR3 nucleotides read TGTGCCAGCAGTGAGTTTCAAATTAGCAATCAGCCCCAGCATTTT. It codes for CASSEFQISNQPQHF.

This clone appeared once. The chain couples TRBV9 to TRBJ1-3; no firm D call. V was clipped by 4 bases and J by 9 bases, with 11 bases between them. CDR3 length: 12 residues. Germline V gene sequence: CDR1 SGDLS, CDR2 YYNGEE. CDR3 in DNA: TGTGCCAGCAGCCCCGGGGAGGGCACCATATATTTT. Translating gives CASSPGEGTIYF.

This sequence joins TRBV19 and TRBJ2-1; 10 positions match TRBD2. The length of the CDR3 is 16 residues. V shed 3 bases, J shed 2 bases, and the junction held 4 bases outside the gene matches. Germline CDR1 LNHDA, CDR2 SQIVND (reference sequence). This chain's CDR3 is CASSMLAGVAYNEQFF. The CDR3 DNA follows: TGTGCCAGTAGTATGCTAGCGGGAGTGGCCTACAATGAGCAGTTCTTC. Supplemented by reference TRBV19 and TRBJ2-1, the full variable domain reads DGGITQSPKYLFRKEGQNVTLSCEQNLNHDAMYWYRQDPGQGLRLIYYSQIVNDFQKGDIAEGYSVSREKKESFPLTVTSAQKNPTAFYLCASSMLAGVAYNEQFFGPGTRLTVL.